This T cell receptor beta chain was documented in a study of CXCR3-negative and CXCR3-positive naive CD8 T cells. Study-wide points: Similar TRBV-TRBJ usage was seen in naive cells (both CXCR3-negative and CXCR3-positive), but memory cells differed. In both naive subsets diversity was comparably high, whereas memory CD8+ cells showed much lower diversity. Surface CD5 looked about the same in the naive subsets, so the authors worked out TCR strength from TRB CDR3 properties.

Looked up from germline, CDR1 is DFQATT and CDR2 is SNEGSKA (reference sequence). The CDR3 loop spans 16 amino acids. Remarks on this clonotype: Antigen specificity is unknown.

Preparation of TRB cDNA libraries relied on 5' RACE carrying UMI labels. One entry per CDR3 protein, without DNA, is what TCRdb gives after re-calling the 5' RACE reads. The listing contains some 130,000 distinct CDR3 sequences. Naive CD8+ T cells showed a CD45RO-CCR7+CD27+CD95- phenotype. The genes are TRBV20-1 and TRBJ2-7; TCRdb's D call of TRBD2 is untestable without DNA. This sequence was found in a human donor in good health. Some clones in this sample may be carry-over from other donors' samples. The source material was naive CXCR3- CD8+ T cells from blood. Subset noted: CD45RO-CCR7+CD27+CD95- naive CD8+ T cells lacking CXCR3 (TNR3-). The CDR3 is CSARDQLEGRTYEQYF.